This T cell receptor beta chain emerged from a study of blood T cell repertoires in COVID-19. For the study at large: There were acute and convalescent COVID-19 samples, and they came from the United States, Italy and Spain.

Germline-derived CDR1 and CDR2 are MNHEY and SMNVEV (reference sequence). This CDR3 comprises 14 residues. Deletions cut 6 bases from V and 2 bases from J, with 8 bases between. Measured with immunoSEQ multiplex PCR; TCRdb has only the in-frame clones, and not every one. The data hold 45,000 to 60,000 clones, with more than 75% observed a single time. The J gene is TRBJ2-6, the V gene TRBV27; D uncertain. The clonotype was recovered from a human donor with active COVID-19. The donor label of this sample is uncertain. Sequencing was performed on peripheral blood. CDR3 DNA sequence: TGTGCCAGCAGGAGTAACGCTGGGGCCAACGTCCTGACTTTC. Translated, it gives CASRSNAGANVLTF.